The rows below give T cell receptor beta chains drawn from one sample of a study of blood T cell repertoires in COVID-19. Clones were sequenced by immunoSEQ multiplex PCR, and TCRdb holds only the in-frame ones, with some missing. Here the sample spans under 400,000 clones, more than 70% being singletons. Input material: PBMCs or T cells enriched from blood (not recorded which). These receptors were taken from a man aged 35 to 55 in a cohort exposed to, infected with or recovered from COVID-19 (not recorded which). CDR3s include the opening cysteine and the closing phenylalanine or tryptophan.

TRBV4-2,TRBJ1-3,CASSQDRGQSSGNTIYF
TRBV7-2,TRBJ2-5,CASSFPGRWETQYF
TRBV4-1,TRBJ1-2,CASSQEPGGLYGYTF
TRBV30,TRBJ2-1,CAWSRLEQFF
TRBV5-1,TRBJ1-2,CASSLAQPEGGYTF
TRBV18,TRBJ1-1,CASSPPNGNTEAFF
TRBV5-6,TRBJ1-4,CASSSGGQGASEKLFF
TRBV7-9,TRBJ2-5,CASSFSGLAGALGETQYF
TRBV5-1,TRBJ1-4,CASSLTLRFDEKLFF
TRBV11-3,TRBJ2-2,CASSLMRESGELFF
TRBV19,TRBJ1-5,CASRASVRQGLLYSNQPQHF
TRBV3-1/TRBV3-2,TRBJ2-7,CASSQVQGKYLYEQYF
TRBV7-9,TRBJ2-1,CASSPGDRGPYNEQFF
TRBV18,TRBJ2-2,CASSKGQSNTGELFF
TRBV10-2,TRBJ2-7,CASRGQRLGGQYF
TRBV7-3,TRBJ1-1,CASSRTGGQHTEAFF
TRBV5-6,TRBJ2-7,CASSLVPGQGGEQYF
TRBV5-1,TRBJ2-7,CASSFGGETYEQYF
TRBV5-1,TRBJ1-1,CASSKQGARGGTEAFF
TRBV7-6,TRBJ2-7,CASSLGTSGRHYEQYF
TRBV7-2,TRBJ1-2,CASSARTGNYGYTF
TRBV7-8,TRBJ2-3,CASSAFGGETDTQYF
TRBV10-3,TRBJ1-1,CAISRTGNTEAFF
TRBV25-1,TRBJ2-5,CASSGYSHLQETQYF
TRBV5-1,TRBJ1-1,CASSGGGPNTEAFF
TRBV25-1,TRBJ1-6,CASRSQGWGSPLHF
TRBV3-1/TRBV3-2,TRBJ2-1,CASSQHELAVSYNEQFF
TRBV6-1,TRBJ2-7,CASSEGPAYEQYF
TRBV14,TRBJ2-1,CASSQERGMLYNEQFF
TRBV6-2/TRBV6-3,TRBJ1-2,CASSYDGTGYGYTF
TRBV5-8,TRBJ2-6,CASSLGLVSDSGANVLTF
TRBV30,TRBJ2-6,CAWMPSSGSGANVLTF
TRBV28,TRBJ1-4,CASSSGTTTNEKLFF
TRBV19,TRBJ1-1,CASSIIETGNTEAFF
TRBV5-1,TRBJ2-7,CASRLAGALEQYF
TRBV18,TRBJ2-6,CASLNQQGNPPGANVLTF
TRBV7-9,TRBJ2-7,CASSLRGQSNYEQYF
TRBV28,TRBJ1-1,CASSYGQGRNTEAFF
TRBV11-2,TRBJ2-1,CASSPPGLARSYNEQFF
TRBV7-9,TRBJ2-7,CASSLGGENEQYF
TRBV28,TRBJ2-1,CASTPSEGGPFNEQFF
TRBV24-1,TRBJ1-5,CATSDSRAGGNQPQHF
TRBV4-2,TRBJ1-2,CASSQREGGLSTF
TRBV30,TRBJ2-5,CAWSVGTGAWQETQYF
TRBV3-1/TRBV3-2,TRBJ1-5,CASSQTSSNQPQHF
TRBV6-2/TRBV6-3,TRBJ1-6,CASSTGAYNSPLHF
TRBV18,TRBJ2-2,CASSPRQGNTGELFF
TRBV11-2,TRBJ1-3,CASSAHPQGSGNTIYF
TRBV11-3,TRBJ2-7,CASSLGLAGHEQYF
TRBV18,TRBJ2-7,CASSGQSLWEQYF